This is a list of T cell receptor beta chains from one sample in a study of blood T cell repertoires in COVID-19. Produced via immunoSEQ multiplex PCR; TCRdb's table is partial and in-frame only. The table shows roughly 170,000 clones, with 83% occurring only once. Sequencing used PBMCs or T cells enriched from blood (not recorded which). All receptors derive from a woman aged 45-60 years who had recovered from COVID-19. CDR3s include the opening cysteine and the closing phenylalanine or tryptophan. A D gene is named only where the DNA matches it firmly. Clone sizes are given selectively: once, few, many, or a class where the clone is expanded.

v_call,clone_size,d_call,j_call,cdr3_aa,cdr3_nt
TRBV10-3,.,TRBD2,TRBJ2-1,CAISEDLAGAYNEQFF,TGTGCCATCAGTGAGGACTTAGCGGGAGCCTACAATGAGCAGTTCTTC
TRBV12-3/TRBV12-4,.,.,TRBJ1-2,CASSRTVYGYTF,TGTGCCAGCAGTCGGACAGTCTATGGCTACACCTTC
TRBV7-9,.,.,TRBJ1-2,CASSRGVEGGYTF,TGTGCCAGCAGTCGAGGCGTAGAAGGTGGCTACACCTTC
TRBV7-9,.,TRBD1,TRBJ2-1,CASSHRDRTGNEQFF,TGTGCCAGCAGCCACCGGGACAGGACTGGGAATGAGCAGTTCTTC
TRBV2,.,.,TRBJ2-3,CASSAEGGRADTQYF,TGTGCCAGCAGTGCTGAAGGGGGAAGAGCAGATACGCAGTATTTT
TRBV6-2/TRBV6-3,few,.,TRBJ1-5,CASSPGQSGNQPQHF,TGTGCCAGCAGCCCTGGACAGTCCGGAAATCAGCCCCAGCATTTT
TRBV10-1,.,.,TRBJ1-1,CASSEQGIAEAFF,TGCGCCAGCAGTGAGCAGGGGATCGCTGAAGCTTTCTTT
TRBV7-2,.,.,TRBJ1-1,CASSLGGGMNTEAFF,TGTGCCAGCAGCTTAGGGGGGGGCATGAACACTGAAGCTTTCTTT
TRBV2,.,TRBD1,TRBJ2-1,CASTRDSYNEQFF,TGTGCCAGCACCCGGGACAGCTACAATGAGCAGTTCTTC
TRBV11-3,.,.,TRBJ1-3,CASSPGGNTIYF,TGTGCCAGCAGCCCCGGGGGAAACACCATATATTTT
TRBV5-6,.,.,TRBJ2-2,CASSLDGGNTGELFF,TGTGCCAGCAGCTTGGACGGGGGGAACACCGGGGAGCTGTTTTTT
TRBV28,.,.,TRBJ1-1,CASSLVLQGTEAFF,TGTGCCAGCAGTTTAGTTTTACAGGGAACTGAAGCTTTCTTT
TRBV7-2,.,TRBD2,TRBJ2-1,CASSLDPAGVYNEQFF,TGTGCCAGCAGCTTAGACCCAGCGGGGGTCTACAATGAGCAGTTCTTC
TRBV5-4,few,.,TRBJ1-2,CASSSPTGNRGYTF,TGTGCCAGCAGCTCGCCAACAGGGAATCGTGGCTACACCTTC
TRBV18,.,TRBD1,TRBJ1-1,CASSSGQGGTEAFF,TGTGCCAGCTCATCGGGACAGGGGGGCACTGAAGCTTTCTTT
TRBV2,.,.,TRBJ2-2,CASSGAASGELFF,TGTGCCAGCAGTGGGGCAGCATCCGGGGAGCTGTTTTTT
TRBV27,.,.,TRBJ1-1,CASTLGAPGNTEAFF,TGTGCCAGCACCCTTGGTGCTCCGGGGAACACTGAAGCTTTCTTT
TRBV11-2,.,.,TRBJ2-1,CASSLDQGSSYNEQFF,TGTGCCAGCAGCTTAGATCAGGGGAGCTCCTACAATGAGCAGTTCTTC
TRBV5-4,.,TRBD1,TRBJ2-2,CASSFGGQGPTGELFF,TGTGCCAGCAGCTTCGGAGGACAGGGGCCAACCGGGGAGCTGTTTTTT
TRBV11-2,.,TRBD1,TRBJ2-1,CASSPVQGAGNEQFF,TGTGCCAGCAGCCCGGTACAGGGGGCGGGCAATGAGCAGTTCTTC
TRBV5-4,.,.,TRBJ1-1,CASSGGRNTEAFF,TGTGCCAGCAGCGGTGGCAGGAACACTGAAGCTTTCTTT
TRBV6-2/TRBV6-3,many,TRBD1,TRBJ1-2,CASSQGARIVGYTF,TGTGCCAGCAGTCAGGGGGCGAGGATCGTAGGCTACACCTTC
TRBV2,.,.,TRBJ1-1,CASSGQGRGEAFF,TGTGCCAGCAGTGGGCAGGGGAGAGGTGAAGCTTTCTTT
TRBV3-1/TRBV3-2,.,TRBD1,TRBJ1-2,CASSQGSTGGYGYTF,TGTGCCAGCAGCCAAGGCTCGACAGGGGGCTATGGCTACACCTTC
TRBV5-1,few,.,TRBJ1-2,CASTPLAGSNYGYTF,TGCGCCAGCACCCCCTTAGCAGGGTCTAACTATGGCTACACCTTC
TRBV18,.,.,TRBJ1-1,CASSLSEEENTEAFF,TGTGCCAGCTCACTAAGCGAGGAGGAGAACACTGAAGCTTTCTTT
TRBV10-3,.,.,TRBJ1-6,CAISEALNSPLHF,TGTGCCATCAGTGAGGCCCTAAATTCACCCCTCCACTTT
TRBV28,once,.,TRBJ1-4,CASTSGRDEKLFF,TGTGCCAGCACCTCAGGGAGGGATGAAAAACTGTTTTTT
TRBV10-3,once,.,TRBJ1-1,CAISESQGRGKAFF,TGTGCCATCAGTGAGTCACAGGGAAGAGGTAAGGCTTTCTTT
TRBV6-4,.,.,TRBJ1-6,CASSDFGGRSPLHF,TGTGCCAGCAGTGACTTCGGGGGTAGATCACCCCTCCACTTT
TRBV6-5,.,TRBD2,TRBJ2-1,CASARGSTIEQFF,TGTGCCAGCGCACGCGGGAGTACGATTGAGCAGTTCTTC
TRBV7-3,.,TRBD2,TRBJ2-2,CASSLRVPSGGHLITGELFF,TGTGCCAGCAGCTTAAGGGTCCCTAGCGGGGGGCACCTCATCACCGGGGAGCTGTTTTTT
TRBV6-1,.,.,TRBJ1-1,CASSEGPRGTEAFF,TGTGCCAGCAGTGAAGGACCGAGGGGGACTGAAGCTTTCTTT
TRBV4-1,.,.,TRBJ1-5,CASSQATGYSNQPQHF,TGCGCCAGCAGCCAAGCCACAGGGTATAGCAATCAGCCCCAGCATTTT
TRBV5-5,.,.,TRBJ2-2,CASRPAGENTGELFF,TGTGCCAGCCGCCCTGCAGGGGAGAACACCGGGGAGCTGTTTTTT
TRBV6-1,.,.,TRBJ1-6,CASSEWAGANSPLHF,TGTGCCAGCAGTGAATGGGCAGGGGCTAATTCACCCCTCCACTTT
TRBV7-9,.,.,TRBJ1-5,CASSLGRDQPQHF,TGTGCCAGCAGCTTAGGTCGGGATCAGCCCCAGCATTTT
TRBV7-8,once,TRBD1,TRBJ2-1,CASSPGGNEQFF,TGTGCCAGCAGCCCAGGGGGCAATGAGCAGTTCTTC
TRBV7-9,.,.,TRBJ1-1,CASSSQGWDTEAFF,TGTGCCAGCAGCTCCCAGGGGTGGGACACTGAAGCTTTCTTT
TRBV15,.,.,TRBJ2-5,CATSRDRGAETQYF,TGTGCCACCAGCAGAGATAGGGGTGCGGAGACCCAGTACTTC
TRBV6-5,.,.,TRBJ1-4,CASSQGATNEKLFF,TGTGCCAGCAGCCAGGGTGCAACTAATGAAAAACTGTTTTTT
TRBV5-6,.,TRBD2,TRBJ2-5,CASSLGSGGVGETQYF,TGTGCCAGCAGCTTGGGGTCGGGAGGAGTGGGTGAGACCCAGTACTTC
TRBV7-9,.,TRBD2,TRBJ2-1,CASRISGSPREQFF,TGTGCCAGCAGGATTAGCGGGAGTCCGCGAGAGCAGTTCTTC
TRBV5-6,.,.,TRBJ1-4,CASRTRGYEKLFF,TGTGCCAGCCGAACCCGGGGGTATGAAAAACTGTTTTTT
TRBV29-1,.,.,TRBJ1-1,CSVEDPGGVTEAFF,TGCAGCGTTGAAGACCCCGGGGGGGTCACTGAAGCTTTCTTT
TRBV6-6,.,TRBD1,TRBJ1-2,CASSYSRDRGQAGYTF,TGTGCCAGCAGTTACTCCCGGGACAGGGGGCAGGCGGGCTACACCTTC
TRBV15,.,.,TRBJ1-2,CATSRAAGMGYGYTF,TGTGCCACCAGCAGAGCTGCAGGGATGGGCTATGGCTACACCTTC
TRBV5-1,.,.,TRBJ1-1,CASSLEGQRTEAFF,TGCGCCAGCAGCTTGGAAGGACAGCGAACTGAAGCTTTCTTT